This T cell receptor beta chain was retrieved from a study of blood T cell repertoires in COVID-19. Study context: Italy, Spain and the United States were the sources of the convalescent and acute COVID-19 samples.

Some clones are missing from TCRdb's copy, which holds only in-frame ones; the method was immunoSEQ multiplex PCR. The sample has around 31,000 clones, roughly nine tenths seen once. The J segment lost 7 bases and the V segment lost 4 bases, leaving 5 bases of the junction unmatched. The CDR3 covers 14 residues. Per germline, CDR1 SGDLS and CDR2 YYNGEE. The sample was peripheral blood. The chain joins TRBV9 to TRBJ2-1, with 10 bases lining up with TRBD1. This sequence was found in a woman in her thirties or forties with active or convalescent COVID-19. The CDR3 DNA sequence: TGTGCCAGCAGCCGGGACAGGGGCTTGAATGAGCAGTTCTTC. Translating gives CASSRDRGLNEQFF.